Each of the 4 T cell receptor beta chains below was sequenced from the same sample in a study of blood T cells in healthy people across ages. The use of a sample-barcoded 5' primer and a J-beta primer mix characterized a second PCR of about 7 to 12 cycles. Via MiXCR, TCRdb re-called the 5' RACE reads, giving one row per CDR3 protein. Of about 1.1 million distinct CDR3 sequences listed, around two fifths are singletons. The sequenced material came from blood. These receptors were taken from a man aged 18-30 years in good health.

The chain employs TRBV29-1 and TRBJ2-2; tentatively, D is TRBD1 or TRBD2 (6 bases each). Germline CDR1 is SQVTM and CDR2 is ANQGSEA. The CDR3 length is 14 residues. Trimming stripped 7 bases from V and 6 bases from J, with 18 bases between. This chain's CDR3 is CSARGGFDAGELFF. The CDR3 coding sequence is TGCAGCGCCCGAGGGGGGTTTGACGCCGGGGAGCTGTTTTTT.

A few counts support this clonotype. This chain links TRBV13 with TRBJ2-7; D possibly uses TRBD1 or TRBD2 (5 bases each). Trimming left V 5 bases short and J 3 bases short, with 11 bases between. Per the germline V gene, CDR1 is PRHDT and CDR2 is FYEKMQ (reference sequence). The CDR3 loop spans 13 amino acids. The CDR3 reads CASSRGENYEQYF. The DNA for the CDR3 is TGTGCCAGCAGCCGAGGGGAAAACTACGAGCAGTACTTC. Full variable domain (remainder filled in from reference TRBV13 and TRBJ2-7): AAGVIQSPRHLIKEKRETATLKCYPIPRHDTVYWYQQGPGQDPQFLISFYEKMQSDKGSIPDRFSAQQFSDYHSELNMSSLELGDSALYFCASSRGENYEQYFGPGTRLTVT.

The chain links TRBV28 to TRBJ1-2, with TRBD1 matching 7 bases. V was clipped by 1 base and J by 2 bases; unmatched bases: 7. CDR3 length: 16 amino acids. Germline CDR1 is MDHEN and CDR2 is SYDVKM. The CDR3 region has the DNA TGTGCCAGCAGTTTATATGGGACAGTATTAAACTATGGCTACACCTTC. It is translated as CASSLYGTVLNYGYTF.

The count of this clonotype is one. Germline is not matched at one junction end, which may reflect a read error. The V gene is TRBV27, the J gene TRBJ2-1; the match to TRBD1 covers 7 bases. The end of the DNA aligns better with TRBJ2-7, so the J call may be wrong. CDR3 size: 13 residues. Germline-derived CDR1 and CDR2 are MNHEY and SMNVEV (reference sequence). The CDR3 loop is CAGSPGQFYEQYF. The CDR3 region has the DNA TGTGCCGGCAGTCCGGGACAGTTCTACGAGCAGTACTTC.